The 25 T cell receptor beta chains given below trace back to one sample, sequenced in a study of control samples from healthy donors and cancer patients (TCRdb year 2020). Library preparation employed the immunoSEQ multiplex PCR assay. TCRdb mirrors the immuneACCESS table, restricted to in-frame sequences. Some clones are absent from its copies; in checked studies, under half trace to an unresolved V gene, and the reason for the others is unknown. This sample lists some 120,000 clones; about nine tenths were detected once. Of the sample, about 8.7% falls within the top ten clones. Sequenced material: blood. The receptors shown here come from a man between 40 and 49 years old in good health.

This sequence joins TRBV2 and TRBJ2-2; D gene uncertain. Trimming stripped 6 bases from V and 6 bases from J, with 11 bases between. CDR3 size: 13 residues. Germline V CDR1 and CDR2: SNHLY, FYNNEI. DNA for the CDR3: TGTGCCAGCAGCGAGGATCTTCCCGGGGAGCTGTTTTTT. This sequence encodes CASSEDLPGELFF.

V is TRBV13 and J is TRBJ2-1; the match to TRBD1 covers 9 bases. Germline-derived CDR1 and CDR2 are PRHDT and FYEKMQ (reference sequence). The CDR3 totals 17 residues. V trimming: 3 bases; J trimming: 11 bases; junction bases outside the gene matches: 17. DNA of the CDR3: TGTGCCAGCAGCTTTAGAGTCGGGACAGGGAGAGAGATCCAGCAGTTCTTC. Encoded protein: CASSFRVGTGREIQQFF.

This clone was observed once. J is TRBJ2-1 and V is TRBV7-2; TRBD2 agrees at 8 bases. Germline values: CDR1 SGHTA, CDR2 FQGNSA. The CDR3 consists of 15 residues. After removal of 1 base from V and 5 bases from J, the junction contained 4 bases not matched to a gene. CDR3 sequence (DNA): TGTGCCAGCAGCTTAGGCGGGGGGCCTAACAATGAGCAGTTCTTC. It codes for CASSLGGGPNNEQFF.

The V gene is TRBV7-2, the J gene TRBJ2-2; perhaps D is TRBD1 or TRBD2 (5 bases each). The CDR3 length is 13 residues. Germline assignment: CDR1 SGHTA and CDR2 FQGNSA. V lost 2 bases to trimming and J lost 9 bases, with 10 bases between them. For the CDR3, the DNA is TGTGCCAGCAGCTTAAATCCGGGGCGGGAGCTGTTTTTT. Translation: CASSLNPGRELFF.

V usage is TRBV18 and J usage is TRBJ2-1, with D perhaps being TRBD1 or TRBD2 (5 bases each). Germline V gene sequence: CDR1 KGHSH, CDR2 LQKENI. V was shortened by 0 bases and J by 4 bases, with 7 bases between the two germline ends. This CDR3 has 14 residues. Here the CDR3 DNA reads TGTGCCAGCTCACCACCGGGACCTTACAATGAGCAGTTCTTC. Residues: CASSPPGPYNEQFF.

The chain has TRBV5-1 and TRBJ1-3; D perhaps matches TRBD1 (5 bases). V lost 1 base and J lost 0, with 14 bases in between. The CDR3 runs to 17 residues. Germline V gene lookup returns CDR1 SGHRS and CDR2 YFSETQ. The CDR3 loop is CASSLYWTGPSGNTIYF. CDR3 nucleotides: TGCGCCAGCAGCTTGTATTGGACGGGGCCCTCTGGAAACACCATATATTTT. Full variable domain (missing parts from reference TRBV5-1 and TRBJ1-3): KAGVTQTPRYLIKTRGQQVTLSCSPISGHRSVSWYQQTPGQGLQFLFEYFSETQRNKGNFPGRFSGRQFSNSRSEMNVSTLELGDSALYLCASSLYWTGPSGNTIYFGEGSWLTVV.

The V and J genes are TRBV24-1 and TRBJ2-5; TRBD1 matches 10 bases. This CDR3 has 15 amino acids. Trimming cost V 3 bases and J 7 bases; bases outside gene matches: 7. Germline V lookup: CDR1 KGHDR, CDR2 SFDVKD. The CDR3 nucleotides read TGTGCCACCAGTGATGGGGACAGGGGATTTGGGACCCAGTACTTC. Residues: CATSDGDRGFGTQYF.

This rearrangement joins TRBV7-8 to TRBJ2-1, with TRBD2 matching 7 bases. Germline V gene lookup returns CDR1 SGHVS and CDR2 FQNEAQ. The V gene end was trimmed by 1 base and the J gene end by 3 bases; junction bases not matched to a gene: 3. This CDR3 region has 15 residues. CDR3 loop: CASSLVGGGYNEQFF. The CDR3 DNA sequence: TGTGCCAGCAGCTTAGTGGGCGGGGGCTACAATGAGCAGTTCTTC.

This CDR3 is CASSHDPMARENIQYF. The DNA of the CDR3 is TGCGCCAGCAGCCATGACCCCATGGCTAGGGAAAACATTCAGTACTTC. The rearrangement uses TRBV4-1 and TRBJ2-4; D gene unclear. The CDR3 is 16 amino acids. The germline CDR1 and CDR2 sequences are MGHRA and YSYEKL. The ends were cut back, 3 bases at V and 5 bases at J, with 17 bases in the middle.

The chain has TRBV6-2 or TRBV6-3 and TRBJ2-1, with 8 bases fitting TRBD1. Per the germline V gene, CDR1 is MNHEY and CDR2 is SVGEGT. The V gene end was trimmed by 4 bases and the J gene end by 0 bases; junction bases not matched to a gene: 11. The CDR3 loop spans 18 amino acids. The CDR3, as DNA: TGTGCCAGCAGTTCACGGACAGGGCAACTTAGCTCCTACAATGAGCAGTTCTTC. This gives the protein CASSSRTGQLSSYNEQFF.

V is TRBV7-9 and J is TRBJ2-1; D not resolved. Germline CDR1 SEHNR, CDR2 FQNEAQ (reference sequence). CDR3 length equals 15 residues. Deletions cut 1 base from V and 9 bases from J, with 16 bases between. The CDR3 region is CASSLGRRQSSEQFF. CDR3 DNA: TGTGCCAGCAGCTTAGGCCGTAGGCAGAGTAGTGAGCAGTTCTTC.

The rearrangement links TRBV7-9 to TRBJ2-5; D is perhaps TRBD1 (6 bases). The CDR3 spans 14 residues. V lost 2 bases to trimming and J lost 5 bases, with 12 bases between them. The germline V gene has CDR1 SEHNR and CDR2 FQNEAQ (reference sequence). CDR3 protein: CASSLTGIWETQYF. DNA for the CDR3: TGTGCCAGCAGCTTAACAGGGATCTGGGAGACCCAGTACTTC.

The CDR3, as DNA: TGTGCCAGCAGCAAAAGGACTAGCGCCTTGAGCTCCTACAATGAGCAGTTCTTC. This codes for CASSKRTSALSSYNEQFF. The chain is built from TRBV3-1 (or the pseudogene TRBV3-2) and TRBJ2-1; TRBD2 matches 9 bases. The CDR3 has 18 amino acids. J gave up 0 bases and V 5 bases, and 11 bases lay outside the gene matches. The germline V gene has CDR1 LGHDT and CDR2 YNNKEL (reference sequence).

V and J are TRBV4-3 and TRBJ1-2, with unresolved D. V shed 3 bases and J shed 4 bases, with 18 bases lying between them. The CDR3 spans 16 residues. The germline V gene encodes CDR1 LGHNA and CDR2 YSLEER. CDR3 region: CASSQGLSQRPYGYTF. CDR3 coding DNA: TGCGCCAGCAGCCAGGGCCTTTCACAGCGACCCTATGGCTACACCTTC.

This clone was recorded only once. The chain combines TRBV4-1 with TRBJ1-4, with a possible D match to TRBD1 (6 bases). This CDR3 region has 16 residues. Germline values: CDR1 MGHRA, CDR2 YSYEKL. Trimming removed 1 base from V and 2 bases from J, with 11 bases in between. CDR3 amino acids: CASSQGAQGTNEKLFF. In DNA, the CDR3 is TGCGCCAGCAGCCAAGGGGCCCAGGGGACTAATGAAAAACTGTTTTTT.

The CDR3 nucleotides are TGTGCCAGCAGTTCTAAGCGGGGGGCCCAATACGAGCAGTACTTC. Encoded protein: CASSSKRGAQYEQYF. V usage is TRBV6-6 and J usage is TRBJ2-7, with 9 nucleotides matching TRBD2. The CDR3 extends over 15 amino acids. The V segment lost 4 bases and the J segment 4 bases; nucleotides outside the gene matches: 8. CDR1 MNHNY and CDR2 SVGAGI come from the germline V gene (reference sequence).

This chain links TRBV24-1 with TRBJ1-6, with D tentatively TRBD1 (5 bases). V was pared by 3 bases and J by 8 bases, with 10 bases between. Germline values: CDR1 KGHDR, CDR2 SFDVKD. This CDR3 has 14 amino acids. CDR3 bases: TGTGCCACCAGTGATCTTGGGGGGGATTCACCCCTCCACTTT. Its translation is CATSDLGGDSPLHF.

The chain recombines TRBV15 with TRBJ1-6; a weak D match, TRBD1 (5 bases). CDR3 length: 16 residues. V lost 3 bases and J 0 bases, leaving 9 bases between the germline ends. CDR1 LNHNV and CDR2 YYDKDF come from the germline V gene (reference sequence). The CDR3 region is CATSRTVSSYNSPLHF. CDR3 nucleotide sequence: TGTGCCACCAGCAGGACAGTGAGCTCCTATAATTCACCCCTCCACTTT.

V gene TRBV6-1 combines with J gene TRBJ2-7; possible D gene TRBD1, 6 bases. This CDR3 region has 16 residues. Germline CDR1 MNHNS, CDR2 SASEGT. V was trimmed by 2 bases and J by 4 bases, leaving 18 bases between them. The CDR3 DNA follows: TGTGCCAGCAGTGAATATGGGGGTGGGGGCCCATACGAGCAGTACTTC. This codes for CASSEYGGGGPYEQYF.

The genes are TRBV6-5 and TRBJ1-4, with a possible D match to TRBD1 (5 bases). The CDR3 contains 13 residues. Germline V lookup: CDR1 MNHEY, CDR2 SVGAGI. Trimming removed 2 bases from V and 7 bases from J, with 8 bases in between. The CDR3 sequence: CASSYTGFEKLFF. CDR3 nucleotides: TGTGCCAGCAGTTACACAGGCTTTGAAAAACTGTTTTTT.

This CDR3 is CASSLTAWGNEQFF. DNA of the CDR3: TGTGCCAGCAGCTTAACAGCTTGGGGGAATGAGCAGTTCTTC. The gene calls are TRBV7-2 and TRBJ2-1; possibly TRBD1 or TRBD2 for D (5 bases each). Germline values: CDR1 SGHTA, CDR2 FQGNSA. The V and J ends lost 2 bases and 7 bases respectively, with 12 bases between them. CDR3 length: 14 residues.

A single count supports this clone. The rearrangement links TRBV7-9 to TRBJ1-5; D ambiguous. The CDR3 covers 11 residues. Trimming pared 0 bases from V and 10 bases from J, leaving 4 bases between. Germline CDR1 SEHNR, CDR2 FQNEAQ (reference sequence). CDR3 coding DNA: TGTGCCAGCAGCTTAGCCGGTCCCCAGCATTTT. Amino acid sequence: CASSLAGPQHF.

The rearrangement uses TRBV6-5 and TRBJ1-1; D remains ambiguous. Trimming shortened V by 9 bases and J by 4 bases, and 15 bases separated the two germline ends. The CDR3 runs to 13 residues. CDR1 and CDR2 from the germline V gene are MNHEY and SVGAGI. CDR3 sequence reads: CARESRRATEAFF. CDR3 DNA sequence: TGTGCCAGGGAGAGCCGACGGGCCACTGAAGCTTTCTTT.

This clone is a singleton in its sample. J is TRBJ2-5 and V is TRBV24-1; 7 nucleotides agree with TRBD2. CDR3 size: 15 residues. Germline V gene sequence: CDR1 KGHDR, CDR2 SFDVKD. With 4 bases clipped from V and 5 bases from J, the junction kept 9 bases outside the gene matches. The CDR3 reads CATSDPGLGRETQYF. DNA for the CDR3: TGTGCCACCAGTGACCCCGGGCTCGGGAGGGAGACCCAGTACTTC.

The chain employs TRBV25-1 and TRBJ2-7, with D maybe TRBD2 (5 bases). The ends were cut back, 2 bases at V and 1 base at J, with 6 bases in the middle. The CDR3 has 13 amino acids. Germline CDR1 and CDR2: MGHDK and SYGVNS. In DNA form, the CDR3 reads TGTGCCAGCAGTGAAGGGGAGTCCTACGAGCAGTACTTC. Its protein is CASSEGESYEQYF.